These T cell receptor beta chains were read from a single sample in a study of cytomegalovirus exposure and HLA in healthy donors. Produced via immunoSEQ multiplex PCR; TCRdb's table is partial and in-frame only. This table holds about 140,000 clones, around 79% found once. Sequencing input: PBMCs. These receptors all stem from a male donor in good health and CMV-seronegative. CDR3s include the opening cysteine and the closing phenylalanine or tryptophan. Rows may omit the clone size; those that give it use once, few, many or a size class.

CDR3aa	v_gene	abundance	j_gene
CASSQQGAGYEQYF	TRBV6-6	-	TRBJ2-7
CASSPQGGIEDTQYF	TRBV18	-	TRBJ2-3
CASSLGGSGQYF	TRBV7-9	-	TRBJ2-7
CASSRTGWNSPLHF	TRBV19	-	TRBJ1-6
CASSVLTGIVGNYGYTF	TRBV9	-	TRBJ1-2
CASTSEVEEKLFF	TRBV27	-	TRBJ1-4
CASSYRGEGQPQHF	TRBV28	-	TRBJ1-5
CASSLGARGLQPQHF	TRBV7-8	-	TRBJ1-5
CASSPDRANTGELFF	TRBV18	-	TRBJ2-2
CAWRGGTSLFYEQYF	TRBV30	-	TRBJ2-7
CASSPQGLPNYGYTF	TRBV6-5	-	TRBJ1-2
CASSLGGLASTDTQYF	TRBV7-6	-	TRBJ2-3
CAWAGGGSNQPQHF	TRBV30	-	TRBJ1-5
CASSLDQGNTEAFF	TRBV18	few	TRBJ1-1
CASSVDGGGTGMRGTEAFF	TRBV9	-	TRBJ1-1
CSGTSGSETQYF	TRBV29-1	few	TRBJ2-5
CASGLVGDSINYGYTF	TRBV12-5	few	TRBJ1-2
CASSEALGGTTPEQYF	TRBV6-1	-	TRBJ2-7
CASRPAGREQYF	TRBV6-5	-	TRBJ2-7
CASSNRVGFSYGYTF	TRBV19	-	TRBJ1-2
CASGERKRERFEQYF	TRBV19	-	TRBJ2-7
CASSERGKDTGELFF	TRBV10-1	-	TRBJ2-2
CASGRGAYNEQFF	TRBV7-2	-	TRBJ2-1
CASSESSGIGYEQYF	TRBV10-2	-	TRBJ2-7
CASSLRGDRVTGELFF	TRBV7-8	-	TRBJ2-2
CASSYSAGYRDGYPF	TRBV6-5	-	TRBJ1-2
CASSLRGGRNSPLHF	TRBV5-6	-	TRBJ1-6
CASSPQETQYF	TRBV7-8	few	TRBJ2-5
CASSEPYSNQPQHF	TRBV18	-	TRBJ1-5